Listed below are T cell receptor beta chains from one sample, sequenced in a study of blood T cell repertoires in COVID-19. The table came from immunoSEQ multiplex PCR; TCRdb's copy has only in-frame clones and leaves some out. The sample yields about 4,400 clones, almost 80% seen once. The sample taken for sequencing was peripheral blood. The source is a human donor with active or convalescent COVID-19. The donor label of this sample is uncertain. Both conserved end residues are part of each CDR3. Fields, in order: V gene, J gene, D gene, clone size, CDR3 protein, CDR3 DNA. D genes are given only for firm matches. The listing skips clone size in some rows; elsewhere it reads once, few, many or a size class.

TRBV7-3	TRBJ2-1	TRBD2	.	CASSFTSAGEQFF	TGTGCCAGCAGCTTCACTAGCGCGGGTGAGCAGTTCTTC
TRBV10-1	TRBJ2-1	.	few	CASSAKNEQFF	TGCGCCAGCAGTGCTAAGAATGAGCAGTTCTTC
TRBV21-1	TRBJ2-7	.	.	CASSSQWSSGSYEQYF	TGTGCCAGCAGCAGCCAATGGAGTAGCGGGAGTTACGAGCAGTACTTC
TRBV19	TRBJ2-1	TRBD1	.	CASNPGTGKSSYNEQFF	TGTGCCAGTAACCCCGGGACAGGGAAAAGCTCCTACAATGAGCAGTTCTTC
TRBV11-3	TRBJ1-1	.	.	CASSLARGNTEAFF	TGTGCCAGCAGCTTAGCAAGGGGAAACACTGAAGCTTTCTTT
TRBV24-1	TRBJ2-3	.	.	CATSDSYLTDTQYF	TGTGCCACCAGTGATTCCTATCTCACAGATACGCAGTATTTT
TRBV11-2	TRBJ2-7	.	.	CASSFLRDKPYEQYF	TGTGCCAGCAGCTTCCTACGGGACAAGCCATACGAGCAGTACTTC
TRBV6-2/TRBV6-3	TRBJ2-1	TRBD2	.	CASSYALAGDNYNEQFF	TGTGCCAGCAGTTACGCCCTAGCGGGAGATAACTACAATGAGCAGTTCTTC
TRBV11-2	TRBJ2-3	TRBD2	.	CASSLAAGDADTQYF	TGTGCCAGCAGCTTAGCGGCGGGAGACGCAGATACGCAGTATTTT
TRBV5-1	TRBJ2-3	TRBD2	.	CASSFWLAGGVGTQYF	TGCGCCAGCAGCTTTTGGCTAGCGGGAGGGGTTGGTACGCAGTATTTT
TRBV5-1	TRBJ2-5	TRBD2	.	CASSWGLAGEETQYF	TGCGCCAGCAGCTGGGGACTAGCGGGAGAAGAGACCCAGTACTTC
TRBV3-1/TRBV3-2	TRBJ2-7	.	.	CASTPQGGAYEQYF	TGTGCCAGCACCCCACAGGGAGGGGCCTACGAGCAGTACTTC
TRBV2	TRBJ2-3	TRBD2	.	CASRPTSGKMTDTQYF	TGTGCCAGCAGGCCTACTAGCGGGAAAATGACAGATACGCAGTATTTT
TRBV11-2	TRBJ1-2	.	.	CASSSNRDANYGYTF	TGTGCCAGCAGCTCCAACAGGGACGCTAACTATGGCTACACCTTC
TRBV9	TRBJ2-4	.	.	CASSPGLAKNIQYF	TGTGCCAGCAGCCCGGGACTAGCCAAAAACATTCAGTACTTC
TRBV3-1/TRBV3-2	TRBJ2-2	.	.	CASSPNTGELFF	TGTGCCAGCAGCCCTAACACCGGGGAGCTGTTTTTT
TRBV14	TRBJ2-7	TRBD2	.	CASSQVGTSGRWSSYEQYF	TGTGCCAGCAGCCAAGTCGGGACTAGCGGGAGATGGAGCTCCTACGAGCAGTACTTC
TRBV9	TRBJ2-2	.	once	CASSVTSVNTGELFF	TGTGCCAGCAGCGTAACGAGCGTCAACACCGGGGAGCTGTTTTTT
TRBV6-2/TRBV6-3	TRBJ2-1	TRBD2	.	CASSYSGGGNEQFF	TGTGCCAGCAGTTACAGCGGGGGTGGTAATGAGCAGTTCTTC
TRBV20-1	TRBJ2-2	.	once	CSASGGGANTGELFF	TGCAGTGCTAGTGGCGGAGGCGCGAACACCGGGGAGCTGTTTTTT
TRBV6-5	TRBJ1-5	.	few	CASSYSSGGNNQPQHF	TGTGCCAGCAGTTACTCGAGTGGGGGGAACAATCAGCCCCAGCATTTT
TRBV5-5	TRBJ1-2	.	.	CASSLSSYGYTF	TGTGCCAGCAGCTTGTCCAGTTATGGCTACACCTTC
TRBV9	TRBJ2-1	TRBD2	.	CASSVGLAGVKEQFF	TGTGCCAGCAGCGTAGGGCTAGCGGGAGTAAAGGAGCAGTTCTTC
TRBV7-9	TRBJ1-4	TRBD1	.	CASSLGGQGREKLFF	TGTGCCAGCAGCTTAGGTGGACAGGGAAGGGAAAAACTGTTTTTT
TRBV19	TRBJ2-3	TRBD2	.	CASSIKTSGRSTDTQYF	TGTGCCAGTAGTATAAAAACCAGCGGGAGAAGCACAGATACGCAGTATTTT
TRBV4-2	TRBJ2-1	TRBD2	.	CASSQDQGTSGRNEQFF	TGTGCCAGCAGCCAAGATCAGGGGACTAGCGGGCGCAATGAGCAGTTCTTC
TRBV18	TRBJ2-7	.	.	CASSPPTGRYEQYF	TGTGCCAGCTCACCACCGACAGGGAGGTACGAGCAGTACTTC
TRBV4-1	TRBJ1-1	.	.	CASSQGQFPSEAFF	TGCGCCAGCAGCCAAGGACAGTTTCCCTCTGAAGCTTTCTTT
TRBV19	TRBJ1-4	.	medium-sized	CASSPGVRQGDEKLFF	TGTGCCAGTAGTCCGGGCGTGAGGCAGGGTGATGAAAAACTGTTTTTT
TRBV25-1	TRBJ2-1	TRBD2	.	CASSGTSGYIEQFF	TGTGCCAGCAGCGGGACTAGCGGGTATATTGAGCAGTTCTTC
TRBV24-1	TRBJ2-7	TRBD1	.	CATSDPRDRSYEQYF	TGTGCCACCAGTGATCCGAGGGACAGAAGCTACGAGCAGTACTTC
TRBV5-4	TRBJ2-5	.	hyperexpanded	CASSLASSGTQYF	TGTGCCAGCAGCTTGGCGTCCTCAGGGACCCAGTACTTC
TRBV6-5	TRBJ1-5	.	.	CASTRGSNQPQHF	TGTGCCAGCACAAGAGGGAGCAATCAGCCCCAGCATTTT
TRBV6-5	TRBJ1-1	TRBD1	.	CASSYSRQGNTEAFF	TGTGCCAGCAGTTACTCGAGACAGGGTAACACTGAAGCTTTCTTT
TRBV6-5	TRBJ1-2	.	once	CASSSEDSSTSGYTF	TGTGCCAGCAGTTCCGAGGACAGTTCTACCAGTGGCTACACCTTC
TRBV19	TRBJ1-5	.	.	CASSLRNQPQHF	TGTGCCAGTAGTTTACGGAATCAGCCCCAGCATTTT